A selection of T cell receptor beta chains follows, all from one sample in a study of blood T cell repertoires in COVID-19. Generated by immunoSEQ multiplex PCR, the TCRdb table keeps only in-frame clones and is missing some. The profile shows 350,000 to 400,000 clones, 75% to 90% of them singletons. The specimen was peripheral blood. Receptor source: an older woman with COVID-19, enrolled during active disease. Both conserved end residues are part of each CDR3. D genes are given only for firm matches. Clone size is stated in some rows and not others, as once, few, many or a class when expanded.

V	size	J	D	DNA	CDR3
TRBV21-1	.	TRBJ2-4	.	TGTGCCAGCAGCACTCGAACGACTGGAGACCTATCCAAAAACATTCAGTACTTC	CASSTRTTGDLSKNIQYF
TRBV30	.	TRBJ2-7	.	TGTGCCTGGAAGCGCCAGGGCATATCCCTCTGGCGGCAGTACTTC	CAWKRQGISLWRQYF
TRBV19	.	TRBJ1-5	TRBD1	TGTGCCAGTAGTAGGACAGGGGATAGCAATCAGCCCCAGCATTTT	CASSRTGDSNQPQHF
TRBV6-5	.	TRBJ1-1	.	TGTGCCAGCAGTTACGAGGGGGAAACTGAAGCTTTCTTT	CASSYEGETEAFF
TRBV9	.	TRBJ1-2	.	TGTGCCAGCAGCCCGGCGGGGGGTGGCTATGGCTACACCTTC	CASSPAGGGYGYTF
TRBV19	.	TRBJ2-2	.	TGTGCCAGTAGTATATCGGCAGGGTCGAACACCGGGGAGCTGTTTTTT	CASSISAGSNTGELFF
TRBV7-9	.	TRBJ2-5	TRBD2	TGTGCCAGCAGCCCCGTGAGCGGGGGTAAACAAGAGACCCAGTACTTC	CASSPVSGGKQETQYF
TRBV5-1	.	TRBJ1-5	TRBD1	TGCGCCAGCAGCTCCGGGACAGGGGGCAATCAGCCCCAGCATTTT	CASSSGTGGNQPQHF
TRBV5-1	.	TRBJ1-2	TRBD1	TGCGCCAGCACCGGACAGGGAAACTATGGCTACACCTTC	CASTGQGNYGYTF
TRBV5-5	.	TRBJ1-2	.	TGTGCCAGCAGCTTGACCGCGGGGTATGGCTACACCTTC	CASSLTAGYGYTF
TRBV18	.	TRBJ1-6	TRBD1	TGTGCCAGCTCATCCGGACAGGGTATCTCACCCCTCCACTTT	CASSSGQGISPLHF
TRBV6-5	once	TRBJ2-7	TRBD1	TGTGCCAGCAGTTACTTGCCAGGGGGCAACTACGAGCAGTACTTC	CASSYLPGGNYEQYF
TRBV3-1/TRBV3-2	.	TRBJ2-1	.	TGTGCCAGCAGCCAAGGGGACTCTTACAATGAGCAGTTCTTC	CASSQGDSYNEQFF
TRBV5-1	.	TRBJ2-7	.	TGCGCCAGCAGCTTGGCGGGGTCTCAGGGGTACGAGCAGTACTTC	CASSLAGSQGYEQYF
TRBV5-6	.	TRBJ1-4	.	TGTGCCAGCAGCCCAGGGTTTGCAACTAATGAAAAACTGTTTTTT	CASSPGFATNEKLFF
TRBV21-1	.	TRBJ2-7	.	TGTGCCAGCAGCAAAGAGCTACGGTTCCACGAGCAGTACTTC	CASSKELRFHEQYF
TRBV9	once	TRBJ2-5	TRBD1	TGTGCCAGCAACGGACAGGGACAAGAGACCCAGTACTTC	CASNGQGQETQYF
TRBV6-2/TRBV6-3	.	TRBJ1-1	.	TGTGCCAGCAGTTACAGACAGAACACTGAAGCTTTCTTT	CASSYRQNTEAFF
TRBV27	.	TRBJ1-5	.	TGTGCCAGCAGTTTATACAGGCCTAGCAATCAGCCCCAGCATTTT	CASSLYRPSNQPQHF
TRBV3-1/TRBV3-2	.	TRBJ1-2	.	TGTGCCAGCAGCTCAGGGGACAACTATGGCTACACCTTC	CASSSGDNYGYTF
TRBV9	.	TRBJ2-3	.	TGTGCCAGCAGCGACCCCGGGGGGCCCCACGGTTCCGATACGCAGTATTTT	CASSDPGGPHGSDTQYF
TRBV7-2	few	TRBJ2-5	.	TGTGCCAGCAGCCTCCTAGGATATGGGGAGACCCAGTACTTC	CASSLLGYGETQYF
TRBV7-2	.	TRBJ2-3	.	TGTGCCAGCAGCCCCTTCCCTACAGGACCTCTGGTAGATACGCAGTATTTT	CASSPFPTGPLVDTQYF
TRBV10-1	.	TRBJ2-5	TRBD2	TGCGCCAGCAGTACGGGAGGGGTAGAGACCCAGTACTTC	CASSTGGVETQYF
TRBV7-9	.	TRBJ1-2	.	TGTGCCAGCAGCCCAGTGCCTAGCACGGACTTATACACCTTC	CASSPVPSTDLYTF
TRBV7-9	.	TRBJ1-2	.	TGTGCCAGCAGCCCATACCCCCATGGAGTCTATGGCTACACCTTC	CASSPYPHGVYGYTF
TRBV6-5	many	TRBJ2-1	TRBD1	TGTGCCAGCAGTTGGACAGGGGTGGGCAATGAGCAGTTCTTC	CASSWTGVGNEQFF
TRBV5-5	.	TRBJ1-2	.	TGTGCCAGCAGCGGGGGGGACTATGGCTACACCTTC	CASSGGDYGYTF
TRBV9	few	TRBJ2-6	TRBD1	TGTGCCAGCAGCGCCCAGGGACAGGGGGCTGGGGCCAACGTCCTGACTTTC	CASSAQGQGAGANVLTF
TRBV2	.	TRBJ2-4	.	TGTGCCAGCATGGACAGGAGGGGAGCCAAAAACATTCAGTACTTC	CASMDRRGAKNIQYF
TRBV6-4	.	TRBJ2-2	.	TGTGCCAGCAGTCGGGACTTCTCAACCGGGGAGCTGTTTTTT	CASSRDFSTGELFF
TRBV20-1	.	TRBJ1-1	.	TGCAGTGGATCGAAGGACCAGGGGGCTTTCTTT	CSGSKDQGAFF
TRBV6-6	.	TRBJ1-2	TRBD1	TGTGCCAGCAGTCCCAGGGGGGTTGGCTACACCTTC	CASSPRGVGYTF
TRBV10-3	.	TRBJ1-2	.	TGTGCCATCAGTGCCACAGGGTCGGAAAATGGCTACACCTTC	CAISATGSENGYTF
TRBV10-3	.	TRBJ1-1	.	TGTGCCATGCGGGCACAGCTAATGAACACTGAAGCTTTCTTT	CAMRAQLMNTEAFF
TRBV11-3	once	TRBJ1-1	.	TGTGCCAGCAGCTTCGCCCTAAACACTGAAGCTTTCTTT	CASSFALNTEAFF
TRBV6-2/TRBV6-3	.	TRBJ2-5	.	TGTGCCAGCAGTTACTCGTGGACTACTTCAGAGACCCAGTACTTC	CASSYSWTTSETQYF